This T cell receptor (beta chain) was identified in a study of T cell repertoires in cytomegalovirus infection. Study summary: A matching HLA type, together with CMV infection, was signaled by public TCR beta signatures.

About this clonotype itself: Its antigen is unidentified. Relative to the germline gene, one junction end is altered; a read error may explain this.

TCRdb fed the reads into MiXCR, producing one record per CDR3 protein. The data contain fewer than 65,000 distinct CDR3 sequences, over 15% of them singletons. Germline loops: CDR1 SGHTA, CDR2 FQGNSA. This CDR3 region has 12 residues. This sequence was found in a human donor in good health (CMV status not recorded). Some clones in this sample may be carry-over from other donors' samples. The chain is built from TRBV7-2 and TRBJ2-7; D gene uncertain. Sequencing was performed on CD8+ T cells from cultured PBMCs, taken from culture after CMV antigen stimulation. The CDR3 loop reads CAISSSAYEQYF. The CDR3 DNA follows: TGTGCCATCAGCTCCTCAGCCTACGAGCAGTACTTC.